This record concerns one T cell receptor (beta chain) sequence. Its antigen is currently unknown. The method was immunoSEQ multiplex PCR; TCRdb's version includes in-frame clones alone and lacks a portion of them. Of approximately 60,000 clones detected, around 83% appear once; the ten largest clones hold under 4.5%. These data originate in a study of a mutant IDH1 vaccine in newly diagnosed glioma. Background on the study: The initiation of vaccination occurred 4-6 weeks after radiotherapy alone, or with temozolomide cycles. Males made up about 62% and females about 40% of treated patients, whose mean age was about 40 years. Broader study findings: A vaccine-induced immune response developed in around 92% of the patients.

This CDR3 spans 15 amino acids. Germline values: CDR1 SGHRS, CDR2 YFSETQ. Time point reported: week 23, last vaccination. The study gave 300 ug of mutant IDH1 20-mer peptide per vaccine dose, with topical imiquimod. The chain recombines TRBV5-1 with TRBJ2-5; 8 bases are shared with TRBD1. The J call may be wrong; the DNA end is better matched by TRBJ2-7. The receptor was isolated from a man aged 25 to 40 with glioma. The sequencing here drew on PBMCs, taken from a glioma patient whose treatment included an IDH1 peptide vaccine. The CDR3 protein is CASSFQGTGAYEQYF. The CDR3 nucleotides are TGCGCCAGCAGCTTTCAAGGGACAGGAGCCTACGAGCAGTACTTC.